The TCR beta chain described here comes from a study of T cell clones after liver transplantation. As for the study in general: As an antigen-independent comparator, third-party-reactive TCRbeta sequences came from pre-transplant mixed lymphocyte reactions. Draws occurred before transplant, before withdrawal, and after complete or failed withdrawal.

Sequencing used immunoSEQ multiplex PCR; TCRdb keeps in-frame clones, though not all of them. The sample yields tens of thousands of clones, over 65% seen once. Unstimulated PBMCs were sorted into CD3+CD4+ and CD3+CD8+ populations. Germline lookup yields CDR1 SGHRS and CDR2 YFSETQ. Deletions cut 4 bases from V and 6 bases from J, with 17 bases between. The CDR3 is made up of 15 amino acids. The source of this sequence is a human patient who received a liver transplant. Some T cells may possibly be graft donor cells. Sequencing used CD4+ T cells from blood, obtained at the 22-month timepoint. The chain has TRBV5-1 and TRBJ2-1; D unresolved. CDR3 loop: CASSPGTFSLNEQFF. CDR3 nucleotide sequence: TGCGCCAGCAGCCCCGGTACGTTCAGCCTCAATGAGCAGTTCTTC.